The rows below give T cell receptor beta chains drawn from one sample of a study of blood T cell repertoires in COVID-19. TCRdb's copy holds only in-frame clones and misses some; the assay was immunoSEQ multiplex PCR. There are 150,000 to 200,000 clones in the sample; roughly nine tenths occur only once, and 1.5% to 2% lies in the top ten. Sequenced sample: peripheral blood. These receptors all stem from a young man who had recovered from COVID-19. CDR3s include the opening cysteine and the closing phenylalanine or tryptophan. Each record gives: J gene, V gene, D gene, clone size, CDR3 protein, CDR3 DNA. A D gene is named only where the DNA matches it firmly. Size values are once, few and many counts, or a class for expanded clones, and some rows have none.

TRBJ1-3	TRBV6-1	.	.	CASSAQPRGESGNTIYF	TGTGCCAGCAGTGCACAACCGAGAGGAGAATCTGGAAACACCATATATTTT
TRBJ2-2	TRBV4-1	TRBD1	.	CASSPGQGAKTGELFF	TGCGCCAGCAGCCCGGGACAGGGGGCGAAAACCGGGGAGCTGTTTTTT
TRBJ1-5	TRBV5-8	.	.	CASGLGGGRQPQHF	TGTGCCAGCGGGTTAGGGGGGGGAAGGCAGCCCCAGCATTTT
TRBJ1-5	TRBV6-6	.	.	CASSFLQGPLDQPQHF	TGTGCCAGCAGTTTCTTACAGGGTCCCTTAGATCAGCCCCAGCATTTT
TRBJ2-2	TRBV6-5	.	.	CASSRGGELFF	TGTGCCAGCAGTCGGGGCGGGGAGCTGTTTTTT
TRBJ1-6	TRBV21-1	.	once	CASSNTIRVTVYNSPLHF	TGTGCCAGCAGCAATACCATCCGCGTGACAGTCTATAATTCACCCCTCCACTTT
TRBJ2-6	TRBV7-2	.	.	CASSLRGSGANVLTF	TGTGCCAGCAGCTTAAGAGGCTCTGGGGCCAACGTCCTGACTTTC
TRBJ2-1	TRBV18	.	.	CASSPPSSNEQFF	TGTGCCAGCTCACCACCTTCGAGCAATGAGCAGTTCTTC
TRBJ2-1	TRBV9	TRBD2	.	CASSGTSGSSYNEQFF	TGTGCCAGCAGCGGTACTAGCGGGAGTAGTTACAATGAGCAGTTCTTC
TRBJ2-6	TRBV28	.	.	CASSFGANVLTF	TGTGCCAGCTCCTTTGGGGCCAACGTCCTGACTTTC
TRBJ1-2	TRBV6-5	.	.	CASRFGTKSDYGYTF	TGTGCCAGCAGGTTCGGGACAAAAAGCGACTATGGCTACACCTTC
TRBJ2-7	TRBV11-2	.	.	CASSLEATGTTTYEQYF	TGTGCCAGCAGCTTAGAGGCTACGGGGACAACGACCTACGAGCAGTACTTC
TRBJ2-1	TRBV9	TRBD1	.	CASSARQGAGEQFF	TGTGCCAGCAGCGCGAGACAGGGGGCGGGTGAGCAGTTCTTC
TRBJ2-7	TRBV27	TRBD1	.	CASRLTGNTYEQYF	TGTGCCAGCAGACTGACAGGGAATACCTACGAGCAGTACTTC
TRBJ1-6	TRBV28	TRBD1	.	CASTTDRGNSPLHF	TGTGCCAGCACAACGGACAGGGGCAATTCACCCCTCCACTTT
TRBJ2-3	TRBV6-5	.	.	CASSQHARADTQYF	TGTGCCAGCAGTCAGCACGCCAGGGCAGATACGCAGTATTTT
TRBJ1-2	TRBV19	.	.	CASSIGYPGTNYGYTF	TGTGCCAGTAGTATAGGTTACCCCGGGACAAACTATGGCTACACCTTC
TRBJ2-3	TRBV19	.	.	CASSPREAGTDTQYF	TGTGCCAGTAGTCCCCGGGAAGCGGGCACAGATACGCAGTATTTT
TRBJ2-3	TRBV6-5	TRBD2	.	CASRTSASTDTQYF	TGTGCCAGCCGGACTAGCGCTAGCACAGATACGCAGTATTTT
TRBJ2-3	TRBV6-5	.	.	CASSYKQGTDTQYF	TGTGCCAGCAGTTACAAGCAGGGGACGGATACGCAGTATTTT
TRBJ2-5	TRBV5-1	TRBD1	.	CASSATGADETQYF	TGCGCCAGCAGCGCGACAGGGGCTGACGAGACCCAGTACTTC
TRBJ2-3	TRBV3-1/TRBV3-2	.	.	CASSRIGGSTDTQYF	TGTGCCAGCAGCCGAATTGGAGGAAGCACAGATACGCAGTATTTT
TRBJ1-5	TRBV18	.	.	CASSPFSVSNQPQHF	TGTGCCAGCTCACCTTTCAGTGTGAGCAATCAGCCCCAGCATTTT
TRBJ2-2	TRBV9	TRBD2	.	CASSKVAGDAGELFF	TGTGCCAGCAGCAAGGTAGCGGGAGACGCCGGGGAGCTGTTTTTT
TRBJ1-5	TRBV5-1	.	.	CASSLSGNQPQHF	TGCGCCAGCAGCTTAAGCGGCAATCAGCCCCAGCATTTT
TRBJ2-1	TRBV5-1	TRBD1	.	CASSPRDRDSNEQFF	TGCGCCAGCAGCCCCCGGGACAGGGATTCCAATGAGCAGTTCTTC
TRBJ2-2	TRBV9	.	.	CASSVGSGNTGELFF	TGTGCCAGCAGCGTAGGTAGCGGGAACACCGGGGAGCTGTTTTTT
TRBJ1-1	TRBV30	.	.	CAWSVLSEAFF	TGTGCCTGGAGTGTACTCTCTGAAGCTTTCTTT
TRBJ2-1	TRBV4-3	TRBD2	.	CASSLRVGLAGDEQFF	TGCGCCAGCAGCCTCCGCGTGGGACTAGCGGGAGATGAGCAGTTCTTC
TRBJ1-1	TRBV9	TRBD1	.	CASSAGTVNTEAFF	TGTGCCAGCAGCGCCGGGACAGTGAACACTGAAGCTTTCTTT
TRBJ2-3	TRBV4-3	TRBD1	.	CASSQTGTGATDTQYF	TGCGCCAGCAGCCAAACCGGGACAGGGGCCACAGATACGCAGTATTTT
TRBJ2-7	TRBV27	TRBD1	.	CASSSQGTGQYF	TGTGCCAGCAGTTCACAGGGGACGGGGCAGTACTTC
TRBJ2-5	TRBV11-2	.	.	CASSLVYKETQYF	TGTGCCAGCAGCTTAGTCTATAAAGAGACCCAGTACTTC
TRBJ2-2	TRBV25-1	.	.	CASSEFGNGGELFF	TGTGCCAGCAGTGAATTCGGGAACGGCGGGGAGCTGTTTTTT